This T cell receptor beta chain was sequenced in a study of shared clonotypes between healthy human individuals. Notes on the study in general: Clonotypes shared by all four donors outscored non-shared clonotypes in generation probability.

Concerning this clone: What it recognizes is unknown.

CDR1 is SGHRS, CDR2 YFSETQ, per germline. V lost 0 bases and J 6 bases, leaving 10 bases between the germline ends. This CDR3 has 13 amino acids. There were no recent acute infections or vaccinations among the donors, who were healthy HIV-negative adults. Adults of Caucasian background living in Nashville, Tennessee made up all donors. In the CD4+ fraction, cells were divided into CD45RA+ naive and CD45RA-negative memory subsets. The table came from immunoSEQ multiplex PCR; TCRdb's copy has only in-frame clones and leaves some out. The data contain more than 500,000 clones, more than 95% of them singletons.

The sample taken for sequencing was naive CD4+ T cells sorted from blood. The subset: CD45RA+ positively selected. The V gene is TRBV5-1, the J gene TRBJ2-7, with D unresolved. This clonotype was sampled from a woman in her 30s in good health. This chain's CDR3 is CASSLAPESEQYF. CDR3 nucleotide sequence: TGCGCCAGCAGCTTGGCCCCCGAGAGCGAGCAGTACTTC.